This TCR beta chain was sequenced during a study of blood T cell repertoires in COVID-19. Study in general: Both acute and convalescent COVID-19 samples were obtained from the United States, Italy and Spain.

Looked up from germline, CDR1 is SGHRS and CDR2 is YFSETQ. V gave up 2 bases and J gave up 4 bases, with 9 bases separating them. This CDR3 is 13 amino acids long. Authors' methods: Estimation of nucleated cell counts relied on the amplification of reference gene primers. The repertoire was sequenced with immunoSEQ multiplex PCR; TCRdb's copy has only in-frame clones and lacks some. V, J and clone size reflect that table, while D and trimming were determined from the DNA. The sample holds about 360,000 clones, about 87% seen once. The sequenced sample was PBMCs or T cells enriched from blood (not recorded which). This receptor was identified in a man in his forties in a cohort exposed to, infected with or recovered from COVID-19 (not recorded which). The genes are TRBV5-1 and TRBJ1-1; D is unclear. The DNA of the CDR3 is TGCGCCAGCAGCTTTAACAGCGGCACTGAAGCTTTCTTT. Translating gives CASSFNSGTEAFF.